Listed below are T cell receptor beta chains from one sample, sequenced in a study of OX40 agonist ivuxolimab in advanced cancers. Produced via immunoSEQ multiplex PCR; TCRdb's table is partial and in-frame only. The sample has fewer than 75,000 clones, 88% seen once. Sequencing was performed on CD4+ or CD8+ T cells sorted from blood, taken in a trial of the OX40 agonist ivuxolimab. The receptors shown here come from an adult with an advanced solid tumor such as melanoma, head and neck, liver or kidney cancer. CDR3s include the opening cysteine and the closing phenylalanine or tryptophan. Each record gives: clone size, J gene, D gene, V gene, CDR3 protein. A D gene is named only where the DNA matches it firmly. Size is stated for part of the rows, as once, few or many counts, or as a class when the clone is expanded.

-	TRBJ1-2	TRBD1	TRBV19	CASTPADRLNYGYTF
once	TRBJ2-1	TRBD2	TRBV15	CATSRDRGLAGNEQFF
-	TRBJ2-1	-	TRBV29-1	CSVDRGIGPKGRHEQFF
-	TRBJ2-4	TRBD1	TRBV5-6	CASSPSGTGVYIQYF
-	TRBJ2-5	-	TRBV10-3	CAISVEGRETQYF
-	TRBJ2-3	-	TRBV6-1	CASSEGGRTQYF
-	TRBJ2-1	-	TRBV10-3	CAISLIHNEQFF
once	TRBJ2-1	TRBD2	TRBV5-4	CASSLGLAGGGEQFF
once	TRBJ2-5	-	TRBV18	CASSIGQETQYF
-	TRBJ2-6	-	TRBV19	CASRGTHQSSGANVLTF
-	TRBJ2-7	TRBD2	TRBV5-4	CASSSGTSGRIYEQYF
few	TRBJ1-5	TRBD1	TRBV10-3	CAISRQGNDQPQHF
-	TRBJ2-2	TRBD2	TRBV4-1	CASSQLAGGSHSTGELFF
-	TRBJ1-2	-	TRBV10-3	CAISESSDAYGYTF
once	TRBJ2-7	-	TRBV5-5	CASSLLLAYEQYF
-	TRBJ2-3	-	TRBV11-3	CASSFNQGMDTQYF
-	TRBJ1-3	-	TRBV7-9	CASSPSGTGNTIYF
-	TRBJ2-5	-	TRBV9	CASSVLTGAVGETQYF
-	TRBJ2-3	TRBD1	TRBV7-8	CASSLKGARTDTQYF
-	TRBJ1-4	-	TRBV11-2	CASSSRPGGLNEKLFF
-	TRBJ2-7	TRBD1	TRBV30	CAWSITGAYEQYF
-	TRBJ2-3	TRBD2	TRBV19	CASSPPRTSGGLTDTQYF
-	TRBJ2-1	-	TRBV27	CASRMRHEQFF
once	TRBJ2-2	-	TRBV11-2	CASSRRGYAGELFF
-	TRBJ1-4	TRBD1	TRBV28	CASSWGRGEKLFF
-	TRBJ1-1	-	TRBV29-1	CSGGTAGAPEAFF
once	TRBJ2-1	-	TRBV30	CAWSDGFKRNEQFF
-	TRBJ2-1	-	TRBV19	CASSFRDRTSHEQFF